A selection of T cell receptor beta chains follows, all from one sample in a study of cytomegalovirus exposure and HLA in healthy donors. Generated by immunoSEQ multiplex PCR, the TCRdb table keeps only in-frame clones and is missing some. The repertoire has about 110,000 clones, about 70% of them found once; the top ten carry 0.85% to 0.9%. Input material: PBMCs. These receptors were obtained from a young woman in good health and CMV-seronegative. The CDR3 runs from the conserved cysteine through the conserved F or W. The order of the fields is CDR3 protein, J gene, V gene.

CDR3: CASSHTGWETQYF
J: TRBJ2-5
V: TRBV5-1

CDR3: CASSQDHGSGTEAFF
J: TRBJ1-1
V: TRBV4-1

CDR3: CASSLQEYSSYEQYF
J: TRBJ2-7
V: TRBV5-1

CDR3: CASSVVGGGGYTF
J: TRBJ1-2
V: TRBV9

CDR3: CAWRSGRHTQYF
J: TRBJ2-3
V: TRBV30

CDR3: CAWSRPAGGLGEQFF
J: TRBJ2-1
V: TRBV30

CDR3: CASSLVASGLRKTQYF
J: TRBJ2-5
V: TRBV5-1

CDR3: CASSGAGSLGNTEAFF
J: TRBJ1-1
V: TRBV11-3

CDR3: CASSGDSYGYTF
J: TRBJ1-2
V: TRBV2

CDR3: CASSFGTATQETQYF
J: TRBJ2-5
V: TRBV27

CDR3: CASSYSRQAIDYGYTF
J: TRBJ1-2
V: TRBV6-6

CDR3: CASSWVGGAKETQYF
J: TRBJ2-5
V: TRBV7-2

CDR3: CASSVGQGSYNEQFF
J: TRBJ2-1
V: TRBV19

CDR3: CASSKDRDTEAFF
J: TRBJ1-1
V: TRBV2

CDR3: CSARATYDMAF
J: TRBJ1-2
V: TRBV20-1

CDR3: CASSLNSRDTNYGYTF
J: TRBJ1-2
V: TRBV7-3

CDR3: CSVELLGPSDGYTF
J: TRBJ1-2
V: TRBV29-1

CDR3: CASSEITTRGYTF
J: TRBJ1-2
V: TRBV2

CDR3: CASSDPDRPAGNTIYF
J: TRBJ1-3
V: TRBV25-1

CDR3: CSVEASGGRNEQFF
J: TRBJ2-1
V: TRBV29-1

CDR3: CASSVDRITDTQYF
J: TRBJ2-3
V: TRBV5-1

CDR3: CASRRGAPNEKLFF
J: TRBJ1-4
V: TRBV2

CDR3: CASSGTGDFGGKETQYF
J: TRBJ2-5
V: TRBV2

CDR3: CASSLALGTGGGYGYTF
J: TRBJ1-2
V: TRBV7-9

CDR3: CATRTGGTDSYNEQFF
J: TRBJ2-1
V: TRBV5-1

CDR3: CASSEVGQSRANEKLFF
J: TRBJ1-4
V: TRBV2

CDR3: CASSVNRGYGYTF
J: TRBJ1-2
V: TRBV27

CDR3: CASSLGDTRNQPQHF
J: TRBJ1-5
V: TRBV5-8

CDR3: CASSLGQTGVSTEAFF
J: TRBJ1-1
V: TRBV5-1

CDR3: CASGGGWGADTQYF
J: TRBJ2-3
V: TRBV6-5

CDR3: CASSLGGTYGYTF
J: TRBJ1-2
V: TRBV5-1

CDR3: CASSPRDWNTEAFF
J: TRBJ1-1
V: TRBV18

CDR3: CASSSAGGPLSYEQYF
J: TRBJ2-7
V: TRBV5-1

CDR3: CAWSRGEYEQYF
J: TRBJ2-7
V: TRBV30

CDR3: CASSLGALGRGYTF
J: TRBJ1-2
V: TRBV27

CDR3: CSVDFGTGGTEAFF
J: TRBJ1-1
V: TRBV29-1

CDR3: CASTIRQGQETQYF
J: TRBJ2-5
V: TRBV6-6

CDR3: CASSRLPGQGNTEAFF
J: TRBJ1-1
V: TRBV5-1

CDR3: CASSQGGQPQHF
J: TRBJ1-5
V: TRBV14

CDR3: CATRDRGNQPQHF
J: TRBJ1-5
V: TRBV19

CDR3: CASSSGTGSYGYTF
J: TRBJ1-2
V: TRBV7-9

CDR3: CASSGGEQWEAFF
J: TRBJ1-1
V: TRBV6-5

CDR3: CASSPYGSGYGNTIYF
J: TRBJ1-3
V: TRBV18

CDR3: CASSQDPLLEQYF
J: TRBJ2-7
V: TRBV4-1

CDR3: CASSILAGPYEQYF
J: TRBJ2-7
V: TRBV19

CDR3: CASSSTGLSSYEQYF
J: TRBJ2-7
V: TRBV6-5

CDR3: CSVGAQGSGYTF
J: TRBJ1-2
V: TRBV29-1

CDR3: CASSEGWGLAGNQETQYF
J: TRBJ2-5
V: TRBV7-7

CDR3: CSDSGGSYNEQFF
J: TRBJ2-1
V: TRBV29-1

CDR3: CASSPSGRGEGDTQYF
J: TRBJ2-3
V: TRBV4-1

CDR3: CASAPLGQSNTEAFF
J: TRBJ1-1
V: TRBV5-1

CDR3: CASGSSGDTEAFF
J: TRBJ1-1
V: TRBV12-5

CDR3: CASSFGGSGANVLTF
J: TRBJ2-6
V: TRBV27

CDR3: CASTSDTGSYEQYF
J: TRBJ2-7
V: TRBV6-5

CDR3: CASSYTRGTGSNYGYTF
J: TRBJ1-2
V: TRBV5-1

CDR3: CASSPLSRYGYTF
J: TRBJ1-2
V: TRBV27

CDR3: CASSRLTTDEQFF
J: TRBJ2-1
V: TRBV7-9

CDR3: CASSPWPGGGTDTQYF
J: TRBJ2-3
V: TRBV4-2

CDR3: CSVEQRTGASTDTQYF
J: TRBJ2-3
V: TRBV29-1